A selection of T cell receptor beta chains follows, all from one sample in a study of molecular identifiers for immune sequencing clone quantification. TCRdb fed the PCR reads into MiXCR, producing one record per CDR3 protein. This table has about 640,000 distinct CDR3 sequences, about 20% appearing once. The material sequenced was naive CD8+ T cells from blood, with Jurkat cell RNA spiked in. These receptors came from a human donor in good health. Some libraries in this study had Jurkat cell RNA spiked in. The CDR3 runs from the conserved cysteine through the conserved F or W. A D gene is named only where the DNA matches it firmly. Not every row has a clone size; where given, it reads once, few, many or a size class.

TRBD2 TRBJ2-7 - TRBV6-2/TRBV6-3 14 TGTGCCAGCAGTTACGGCGGGGGGAACTACGAGCAGCACTTC CASSYGGGNYEQHF
- TRBJ1-2 many TRBV28 15 TGTGCCAGCAGTCGAGCCGGGACGTACAACTATGGCTACACCTTC CASSRAGTYNYGYTF
TRBD2 TRBJ2-1 few TRBV14 17 TGTGCCAGCAGCCTACCTGGGACTAGCGGGGTATACAATGAGCAGTTCTTC CASSLPGTSGVYNEQFF
- TRBJ2-7 few TRBV28 15 TGTGCCAGCACCTTCGAGTACGGGGAAGACTACGAGCAGTACTTC CASTFEYGEDYEQYF
- TRBJ2-7 few TRBV6-2/TRBV6-3 15 TGTGCCAGCAGTTCAGACAGGACCAATTACGGGGAGCAGTACTTC CASSSDRTNYGEQYF
TRBD1 TRBJ2-3 once TRBV19 15 TGTGCCAGTAGTATAGACAGGGGGAGCGCAGATACGCAGTATTTT CASSIDRGSADTQYF
- TRBJ2-7 many TRBV20-1 13 TGCAGTGCTAGAGATACGCGAAACTACGAGCAGTACTTC CSARDTRNYEQYF
- TRBJ2-1 - TRBV15 14 TGTGCCACCAGCAGAGACCACACATACAATGAGCAGTTCTTC CATSRDHTYNEQFF
- TRBJ2-5 few TRBV7-9 13 TGTGCCAGCAGCTTCAATGACAGGGAGACCCAGTACTTC CASSFNDRETQYF
TRBD2 TRBJ2-2 few TRBV6-2/TRBV6-3 14 TGTGCCAGCAGTCGGACTAGCGGGCTCGGGGAGCTGTTTTTT CASSRTSGLGELFF
TRBD1 TRBJ1-2 few TRBV11-2 13 TGTGCCAGCAGTAACGGGACAGTCTATGGCTACACCTTC CASSNGTVYGYTF
- TRBJ2-1 many TRBV28 15 TGTGCCAGCTCCAATGAAGTCCCCCAGCCGTATGAGCAGTTCTTC CASSNEVPQPYEQFF
- TRBJ2-3 few TRBV9 14 TGTGCCAGCAGCGATCCGGGACATCCAGATACGCAGTATTTT CASSDPGHPDTQYF
- TRBJ2-7 - TRBV19 15 TGTGCCAGTAGTATGTCAACCACGGTTACGTACGAGCAGTACTTC CASSMSTTVTYEQYF
TRBD1 TRBJ1-6 - TRBV4-3 17 TGCGCCAGCAGCCAAGATAAGTTAAGGACAGGGGGTCCCCCCCTCCACTTT CASSQDKLRTGGPPLHF
- TRBJ2-3 many TRBV20-1 15 TGCAGTGCTACCGGGCCCCCCGACGAACGAGATACGCAGTATTTT CSATGPPDERDTQYF
- TRBJ2-7 many TRBV27 14 TGTGCCAGCAGTCCCCTAGACCGCTCCTACGAGCAGTACTTC CASSPLDRSYEQYF
- TRBJ2-1 few TRBV12-3/TRBV12-4 13 TGTGCCAGCAGTTTATCGAGCTGGCTTGAGCAGTTCTTC CASSLSSWLEQFF
- TRBJ2-3 few TRBV10-3 18 TGTGCCATCAGTGATGGGGGGAAGTTCTCGTTAGGCACAGATACGCAGTATTTT CAISDGGKFSLGTDTQYF
- TRBJ1-1 many TRBV4-1 15 TGCGCCACCAAGCATGGGGCTGGGACGAACACTGAAGCTTTCTTT CATKHGAGTNTEAFF